A single sample gave rise to the 8 T cell receptor beta chains below, sequenced in a study of blood T cell repertoires in COVID-19. Method: immunoSEQ multiplex PCR; TCRdb's copy keeps in-frame clones and lacks some. The sample consists of approximately 240,000 clones, roughly 84% of them appearing once. The sequenced material came from peripheral blood. The receptor set was obtained from a woman between 40 and 55 years old who had recovered from COVID-19.

The chain employs TRBV19 and TRBJ2-2, with TRBD2 matching over 12 bases. Unmatched junction bases numbered 7, after V lost 7 bases and J lost 1 base. CDR3 length: 17 residues. The germline gives CDR1 LNHDA, CDR2 SQIVND (reference sequence). The CDR3 sequence is CASTRLAGGQNTGELFF. For the CDR3, the DNA is TGTGCCAGTACGCGGCTAGCGGGAGGGCAGAACACCGGGGAGCTGTTTTTT. The full variable domain, completed using reference TRBV19 and TRBJ2-2, is DGGITQSPKYLFRKEGQNVTLSCEQNLNHDAMYWYRQDPGQGLRLIYYSQIVNDFQKGDIAEGYSVSREKKESFPLTVTSAQKNPTAFYLCASTRLAGGQNTGELFFGEGSRLTVL.

The table lists this clone with a count of one. This chain links TRBV9 with TRBJ2-3; possibly TRBD2 for D (6 bases). The CDR3 consists of 13 residues. The V end was cut by 0 bases, the J end by 4 bases, with 6 bases between. Germline CDR1 and CDR2: SGDLS and YYNGEE. CDR3 region: CASSVAGADTQYF. CDR3 bases: TGTGCCAGCAGCGTAGCGGGGGCAGATACGCAGTATTTT.

J is TRBJ2-2 and V is TRBV30; D is uncertain. CDR3 length equals 12 residues. The germline V gene encodes CDR1 GTSNPN and CDR2 SVGIG (reference sequence). V lost 2 bases and J 6 bases, leaving 7 bases between the germline ends. DNA of the CDR3: TGTGCCTGGAGTAGACGGGCCGGGGAGCTGTTTTTT. This encodes CAWSRRAGELFF.

The chain combines TRBV7-6 with TRBJ2-5, with 9 positions matching TRBD1. Germline trimming cut 1 base from V and 4 bases from J; bases unmatched to any gene: 4. The CDR3 is 15 residues long. Per germline, CDR1 SGHVS and CDR2 FNYEAQ. For the CDR3, the DNA is TGTGCCAGCAGCTTAGAGGACAGGGGTCGAGAGACCCAGTACTTC. The encoded protein is CASSLEDRGRETQYF.

V is TRBV9 and J is TRBJ2-3, with D possibly matching TRBD2 (6 bases). The CDR3 is 14 amino acids. Looked up from germline, CDR1 is SGDLS and CDR2 is YYNGEE. The V gene lost 4 bases and the J gene lost 0 bases, with 9 bases spanning the gap. This CDR3 reads CASSSSVSTDTQYF. CDR3 DNA sequence: TGTGCCAGCAGCTCTAGCGTTAGCACAGATACGCAGTATTTT.

This clone was counted once. This chain joins TRBV4-1 and TRBJ1-2, with 7 bases fitting TRBD1. CDR3 size: 16 residues. CDR1 and CDR2 (germline): MGHRA, YSYEKL. The J segment lost 8 bases and the V segment lost 0 bases, leaving 12 bases of the junction unmatched. The CDR3 DNA reads TGCGCCAGCAGCCAAGAGGTCGCCCAGGGGGGAAACGGCTACACCTTC. This sequence encodes CASSQEVAQGGNGYTF.

This sequence joins TRBV4-3 and TRBJ2-4; D unclear. The V end lost 1 base, the J end lost 0 bases, and 10 bases lay between the germline ends. CDR1 is LGHNA, CDR2 YSLEER, per germline. There are 16 residues in the CDR3. CDR3 nucleotide sequence: TGCGCCAGCAGCCAAGGTCCCCTAGTAGCCAAAAACATTCAGTACTTC. It codes for CASSQGPLVAKNIQYF.

This chain connects TRBV25-1 to TRBJ2-1, with D possibly matching TRBD1 (5 bases). Germline V CDR1 and CDR2: MGHDK, SYGVNS. This CDR3 has 14 residues. With 1 base removed from V and 5 bases from J, the gap between germline ends came to 9 bases. In nucleotides, the CDR3 is TGTGCCAGCAGTGAATTGGGCAGGGACAATGAGCAGTTCTTC. Translation: CASSELGRDNEQFF.